The present T cell receptor (beta chain) was sequenced within a study of spatial heterogeneity in lung cancer. Study-level points and caveats: The number of expanded tumor alpha and beta chains correlated with mutation number. There was tracking of ubiquitous and regional nonsynonymous mutations by the respective counts of ubiquitous and regional expanded TCRs.

About this clonotype: Its antigen is not identified.

The time point here: sample taken at primary tumor resection. 55 to 80 TRACERx patients with early, untreated non-small cell lung cancer donated samples. Unsorted whole RNA samples from tumor, nontumor lung or frozen PBMC were sequenced. TCRdb fed the 5' RACE reads into MiXCR, producing one record per CDR3 protein. This table holds about 29,000 distinct CDR3 sequences, about 7.6% found once. Per the germline V gene, CDR1 is SGHRS and CDR2 is YFSETQ. The V gene lost 0 bases and the J gene lost 5 bases, with 7 bases spanning the gap. This CDR3 contains 13 residues. This specimen was lung tumor tissue, taken at surgery. This clonotype was sampled from a male donor with early-stage non-small cell lung cancer. This chain connects TRBV5-1 to TRBJ2-3; no clear D. In DNA form, the CDR3 reads TGCGCCAGCAGCTTGGGAAGGGAAGATACGCAGTATTTT. It translates to CASSLGREDTQYF.